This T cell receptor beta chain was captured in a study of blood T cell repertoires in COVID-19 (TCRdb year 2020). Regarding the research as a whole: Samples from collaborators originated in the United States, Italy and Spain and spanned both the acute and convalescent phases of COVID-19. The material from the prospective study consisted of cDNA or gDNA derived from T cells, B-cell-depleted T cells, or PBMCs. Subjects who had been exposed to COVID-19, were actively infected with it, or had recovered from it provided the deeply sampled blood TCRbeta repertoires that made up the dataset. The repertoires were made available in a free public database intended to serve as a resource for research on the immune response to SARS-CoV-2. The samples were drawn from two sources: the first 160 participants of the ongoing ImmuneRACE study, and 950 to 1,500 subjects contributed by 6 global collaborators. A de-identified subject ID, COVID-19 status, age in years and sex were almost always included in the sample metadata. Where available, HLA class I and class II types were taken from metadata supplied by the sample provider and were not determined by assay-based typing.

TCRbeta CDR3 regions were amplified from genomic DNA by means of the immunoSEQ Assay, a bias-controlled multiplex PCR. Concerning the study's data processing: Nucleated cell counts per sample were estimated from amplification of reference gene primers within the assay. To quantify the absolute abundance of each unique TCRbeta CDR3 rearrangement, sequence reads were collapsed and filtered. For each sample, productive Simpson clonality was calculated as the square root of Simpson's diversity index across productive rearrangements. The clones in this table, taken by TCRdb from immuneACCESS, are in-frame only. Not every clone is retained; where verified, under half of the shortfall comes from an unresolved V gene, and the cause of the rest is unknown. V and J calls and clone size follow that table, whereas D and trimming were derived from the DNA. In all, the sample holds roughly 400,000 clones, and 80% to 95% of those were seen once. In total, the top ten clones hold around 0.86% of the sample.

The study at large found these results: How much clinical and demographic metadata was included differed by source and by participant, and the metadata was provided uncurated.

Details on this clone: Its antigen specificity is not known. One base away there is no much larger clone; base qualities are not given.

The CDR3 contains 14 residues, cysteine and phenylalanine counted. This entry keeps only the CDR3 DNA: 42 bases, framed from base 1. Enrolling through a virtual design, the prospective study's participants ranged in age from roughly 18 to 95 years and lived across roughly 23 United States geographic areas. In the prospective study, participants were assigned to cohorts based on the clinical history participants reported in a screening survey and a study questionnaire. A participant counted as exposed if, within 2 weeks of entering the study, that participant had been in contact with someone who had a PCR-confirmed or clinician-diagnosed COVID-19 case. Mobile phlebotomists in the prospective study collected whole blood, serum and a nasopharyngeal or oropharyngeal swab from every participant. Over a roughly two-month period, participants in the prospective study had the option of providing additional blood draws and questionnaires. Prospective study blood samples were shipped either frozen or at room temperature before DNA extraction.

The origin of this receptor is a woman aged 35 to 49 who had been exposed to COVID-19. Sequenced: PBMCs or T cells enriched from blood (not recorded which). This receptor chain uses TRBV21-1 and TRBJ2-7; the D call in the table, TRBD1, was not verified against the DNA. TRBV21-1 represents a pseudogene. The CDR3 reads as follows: CASSKIPGSYEQYF. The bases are TGTGCCAGCAGCAAAATCCCAGGGTCCTACGAGCAGTACTTC.